This T cell receptor beta chain was sequenced in a study of T-cell reconstitution after alpha-beta-depleted transplantation in children. Findings of the study overall: Some patients owed their high day-60 TCRbeta diversity to surviving recipient T cells and thymic progenitors. Fresh T-cell production supplied most of the T-cell counts and diversity seen one year after transplant. About two months after transplant, alpha-beta T cells reportedly came from several hundred expanded graft clones.

The CDR3 sequence is 14 residues long. Germline CDR1 LGHNA, CDR2 YSLEER. V was trimmed by 1 base and J by 4 bases, leaving 8 bases between them. The library targeted TCRbeta and was prepared with unique molecular identifiers. TCRdb reanalysed the PCR reads using MiXCR and keeps one entry per CDR3 protein. Of a few hundred thousand distinct CDR3 sequences listed, about 40% are singletons. At least ten counts were recorded for this clonotype. Its antigen is as yet unknown. The chain has TRBV4-3 and TRBJ2-1; D is uncertain. The input for sequencing was PBMCs, taken before TCRalphabeta/CD19-depleted stem cell transplant. This receptor was taken from a girl under 10 years old with aplastic anemia, due to receive a stem cell transplant. CDR3 coding DNA: TGCGCCAGCAGCCAAGTTGTTAGTTACAATGAGCAGTTCTTC. Protein: CASSQVVSYNEQFF.